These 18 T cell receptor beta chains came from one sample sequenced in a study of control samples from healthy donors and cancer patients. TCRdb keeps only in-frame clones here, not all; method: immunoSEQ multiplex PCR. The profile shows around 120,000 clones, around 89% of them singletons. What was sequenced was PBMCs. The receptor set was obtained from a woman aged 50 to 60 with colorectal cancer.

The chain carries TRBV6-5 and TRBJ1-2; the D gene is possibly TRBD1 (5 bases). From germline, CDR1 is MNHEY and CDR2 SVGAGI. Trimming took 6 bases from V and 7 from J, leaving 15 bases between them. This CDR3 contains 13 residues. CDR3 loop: CASRRGDIGGYTF. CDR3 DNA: TGTGCCAGCAGGAGGGGAGACATCGGTGGCTACACCTTC.

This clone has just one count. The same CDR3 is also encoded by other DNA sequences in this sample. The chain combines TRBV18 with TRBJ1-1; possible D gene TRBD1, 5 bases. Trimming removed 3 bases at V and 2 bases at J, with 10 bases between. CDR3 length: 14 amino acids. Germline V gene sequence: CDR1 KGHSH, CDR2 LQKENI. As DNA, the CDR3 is TGTGCCAGCTCACCCCCGGGGCGCAACACTGAAGCTTTCTTT. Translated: CASSPPGRNTEAFF.

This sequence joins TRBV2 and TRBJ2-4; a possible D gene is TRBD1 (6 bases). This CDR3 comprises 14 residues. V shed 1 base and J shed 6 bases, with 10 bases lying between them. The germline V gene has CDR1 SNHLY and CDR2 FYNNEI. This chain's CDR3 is CASSEDRAGNIQYF. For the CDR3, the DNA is TGTGCCAGCAGTGAAGACAGGGCGGGAAACATTCAGTACTTC.

The CDR3 sequence: CASSRPGQGSHEQYF. The CDR3 DNA is TGTGCCAGCAGCCGCCCGGGACAGGGGTCCCACGAGCAGTACTTC. The V gene is TRBV28, the J gene TRBJ2-7; 10 nucleotides line up with TRBD1. CDR3 length: 15 amino acids. The ends lost 6 bases at V and 5 bases at J; junction bases unmatched: 10. Germline V gives CDR1 MDHEN, CDR2 SYDVKM.

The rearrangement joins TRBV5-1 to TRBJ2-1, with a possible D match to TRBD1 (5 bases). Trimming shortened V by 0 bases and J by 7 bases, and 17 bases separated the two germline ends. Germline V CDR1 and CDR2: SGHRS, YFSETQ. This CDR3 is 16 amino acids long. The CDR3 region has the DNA TGCGCCAGCAGCTTGGTAGGCAGGGATGTAAAGAATGAGCAGTTCTTC. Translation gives CASSLVGRDVKNEQFF.

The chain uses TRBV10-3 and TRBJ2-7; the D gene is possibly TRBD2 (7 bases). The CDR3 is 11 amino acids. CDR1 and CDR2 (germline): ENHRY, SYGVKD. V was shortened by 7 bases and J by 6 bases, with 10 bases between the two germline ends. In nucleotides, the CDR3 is TGTGCCATCAAGGGGGAGGGCGAGCAGTACTTC. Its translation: CAIKGEGEQYF.

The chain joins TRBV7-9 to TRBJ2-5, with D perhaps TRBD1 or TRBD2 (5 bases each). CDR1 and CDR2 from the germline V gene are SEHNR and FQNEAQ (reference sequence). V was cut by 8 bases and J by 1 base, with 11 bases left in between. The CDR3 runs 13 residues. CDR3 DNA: TGTGCCAGCGTTCCGGGACCCCAAGAGACCCAGTACTTC. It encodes CASVPGPQETQYF.

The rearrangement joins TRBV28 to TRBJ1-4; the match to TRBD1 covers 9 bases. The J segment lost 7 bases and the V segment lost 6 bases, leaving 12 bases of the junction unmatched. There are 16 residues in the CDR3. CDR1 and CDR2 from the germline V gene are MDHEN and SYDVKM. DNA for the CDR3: TGTGCCAGCAGCCCCACAGGGGGCCCGTCCCGTGAAAAACTGTTTTTT. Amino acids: CASSPTGGPSREKLFF.

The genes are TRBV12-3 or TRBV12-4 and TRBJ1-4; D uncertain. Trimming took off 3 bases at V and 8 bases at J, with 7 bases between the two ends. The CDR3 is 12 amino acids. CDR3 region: CASSLIKEKLFF. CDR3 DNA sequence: TGTGCCAGCAGTTTGATCAAGGAAAAACTGTTTTTT.

The CDR3 sequence: CASSARASGNTIYF. The CDR3 DNA reads as TGTGCCAGCAGTGCCAGGGCTTCTGGAAACACCATATATTTT. The chain combines TRBV2 with TRBJ1-3; perhaps TRBD1 as D (5 bases). Germline-derived CDR1 and CDR2 are SNHLY and FYNNEI. The CDR3 runs 14 residues. V gave up 4 bases and J gave up 1 base, with 8 bases separating them.

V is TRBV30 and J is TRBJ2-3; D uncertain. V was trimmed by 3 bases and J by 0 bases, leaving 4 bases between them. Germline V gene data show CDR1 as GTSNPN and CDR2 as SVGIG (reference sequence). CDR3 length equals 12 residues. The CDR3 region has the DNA TGTGCCTGGAGCGGGAGCACAGATACGCAGTATTTT. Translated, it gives CAWSGSTDTQYF.

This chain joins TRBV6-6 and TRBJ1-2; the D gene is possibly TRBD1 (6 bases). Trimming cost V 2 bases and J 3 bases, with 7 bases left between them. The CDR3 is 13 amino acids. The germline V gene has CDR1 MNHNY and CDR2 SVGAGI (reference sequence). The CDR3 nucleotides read TGTGCCAGCAGTTACGCAGGGGACTATGGCTACACCTTC. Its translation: CASSYAGDYGYTF.

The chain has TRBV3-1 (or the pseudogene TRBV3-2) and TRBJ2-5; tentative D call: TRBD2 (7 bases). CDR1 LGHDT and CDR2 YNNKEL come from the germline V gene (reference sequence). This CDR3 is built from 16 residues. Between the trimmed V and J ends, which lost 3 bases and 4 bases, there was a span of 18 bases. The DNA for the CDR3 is TGTGCCAGCAGCCATTCCCTGGGGGGGCCGTTAGAGACCCAGTACTTC. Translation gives CASSHSLGGPLETQYF.

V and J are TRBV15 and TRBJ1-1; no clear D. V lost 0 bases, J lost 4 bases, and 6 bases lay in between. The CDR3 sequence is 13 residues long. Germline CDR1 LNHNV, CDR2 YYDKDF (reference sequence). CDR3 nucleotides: TGTGCCACCAGCAGAGATCGGGGCACTGAAGCTTTCTTT. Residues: CATSRDRGTEAFF. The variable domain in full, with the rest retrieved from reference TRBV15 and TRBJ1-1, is DAMVIQNPRYQVTQFGKPVTLSCSQTLNHNVMYWYQQKSSQAPKLLFHYYDKDFNNEADTPDNFQSRRPNTSFCFLDIRSPGLGDTAMYLCATSRDRGTEAFFGQGTRLTVV.

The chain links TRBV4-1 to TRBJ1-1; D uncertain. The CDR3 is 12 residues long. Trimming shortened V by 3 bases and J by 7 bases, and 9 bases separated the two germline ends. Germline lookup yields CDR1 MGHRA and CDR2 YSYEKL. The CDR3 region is CASSQGWDEAFF. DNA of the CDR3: TGCGCCAGCAGCCAGGGGTGGGATGAAGCTTTCTTT.

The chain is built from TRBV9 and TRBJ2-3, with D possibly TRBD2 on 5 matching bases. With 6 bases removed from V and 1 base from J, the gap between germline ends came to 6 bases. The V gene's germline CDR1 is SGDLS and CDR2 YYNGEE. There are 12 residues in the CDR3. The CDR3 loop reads CASNGGTDTQYF. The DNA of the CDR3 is TGTGCCAGCAACGGGGGCACAGATACGCAGTATTTT.

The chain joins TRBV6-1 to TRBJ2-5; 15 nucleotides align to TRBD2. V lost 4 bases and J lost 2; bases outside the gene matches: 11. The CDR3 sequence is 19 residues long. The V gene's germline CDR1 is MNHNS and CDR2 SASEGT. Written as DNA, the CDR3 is TGTGCCAGCAGTGGCCCTATTAGGACTAGCGGGGGGGGTCAAGAGACCCAGTACTTC. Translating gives CASSGPIRTSGGGQETQYF.

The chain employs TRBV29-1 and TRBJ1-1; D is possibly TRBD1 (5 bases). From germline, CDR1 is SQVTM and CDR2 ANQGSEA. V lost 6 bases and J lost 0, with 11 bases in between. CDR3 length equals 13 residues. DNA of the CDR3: TGCAGCGTCAGGGACCGCATGAACACTGAAGCTTTCTTT. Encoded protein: CSVRDRMNTEAFF.